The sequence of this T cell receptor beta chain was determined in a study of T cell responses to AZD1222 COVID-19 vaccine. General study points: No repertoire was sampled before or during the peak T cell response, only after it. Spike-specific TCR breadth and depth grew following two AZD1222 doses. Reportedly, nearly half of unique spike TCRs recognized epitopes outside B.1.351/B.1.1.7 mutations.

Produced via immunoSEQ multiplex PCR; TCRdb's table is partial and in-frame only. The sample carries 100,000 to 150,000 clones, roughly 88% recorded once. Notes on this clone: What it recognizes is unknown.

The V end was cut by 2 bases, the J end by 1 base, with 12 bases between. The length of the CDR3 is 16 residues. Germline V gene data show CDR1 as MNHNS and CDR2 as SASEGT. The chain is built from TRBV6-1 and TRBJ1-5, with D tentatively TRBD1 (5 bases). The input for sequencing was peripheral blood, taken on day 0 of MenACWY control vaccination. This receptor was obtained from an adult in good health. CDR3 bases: TGTGCCAGCAGTGAACGCAGGGACGTCAGCAATCAGCCCCAGCATTTT. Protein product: CASSERRDVSNQPQHF.